This TCR beta chain was captured by sequencing in a study of cytomegalovirus exposure and HLA in healthy donors. Nominally healthy donors provided the samples, though records likely missed some immune exposures. Broader study findings: About 87% or about 30% of the time was how often most TCR beta V segments were productive, according to an earlier analysis. The study designated about 180 TCR beta chains cytomegalovirus-associated. Reportedly, fewer N-insertions than the roughly 690-donor mean appeared in an Asian-associated ancestry cluster in a later analysis.

With 60 Vbeta and 13 Jbeta primers, the PCR was carried out. Profiling relied on immunoSEQ multiplex PCR, and the TCRdb table lists in-frame clones only, not all of them. Among about 110,000 clones listed, 80% to 85% were seen once. CDR3 length: 15 amino acids. The V and J ends lost 4 bases and 3 bases, in that order; junction bases with no gene match: 3. The germline V gene encodes CDR1 SGDLS and CDR2 YYNGEE. On this clone: Its antigen is not identified.

The sequenced sample was PBMCs. This chain uses TRBV9 with TRBJ2-2, with TRBD2 matching over 10 bases. This receptor was identified in a woman aged 60 to 75 in good health and CMV-seropositive. The CDR3 nucleotides read TGTGCCAGCAGCACTAGCGGGACCCACACCGGGGAGCTGTTTTTT. This codes for CASSTSGTHTGELFF.